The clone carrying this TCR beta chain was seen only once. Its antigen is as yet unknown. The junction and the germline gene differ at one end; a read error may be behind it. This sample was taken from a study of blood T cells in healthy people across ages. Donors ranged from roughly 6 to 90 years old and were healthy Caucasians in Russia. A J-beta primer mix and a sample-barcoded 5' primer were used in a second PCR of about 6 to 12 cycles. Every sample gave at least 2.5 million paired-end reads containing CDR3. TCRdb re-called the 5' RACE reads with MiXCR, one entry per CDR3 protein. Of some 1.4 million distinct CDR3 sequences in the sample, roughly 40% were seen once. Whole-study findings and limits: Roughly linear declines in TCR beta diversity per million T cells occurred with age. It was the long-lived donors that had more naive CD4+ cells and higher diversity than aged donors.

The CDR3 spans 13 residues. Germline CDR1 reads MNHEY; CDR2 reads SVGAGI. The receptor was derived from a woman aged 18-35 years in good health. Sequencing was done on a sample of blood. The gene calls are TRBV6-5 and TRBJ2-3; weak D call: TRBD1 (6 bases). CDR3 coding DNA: TGTGCCATCAGTGACACACAGGGAGATACGCAGTATTTT. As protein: CAISDTQGDTQYF.